This T cell receptor beta chain was documented in a study of blood T cell repertoires in COVID-19. On the study more broadly: The samples span acute and convalescent COVID-19 from the United States, Italy and Spain. In each case, the material was cDNA or gDNA derived from T cells, B-cell-depleted T cells, or PBMCs.

With 6 bases clipped from V and 0 bases from J, the junction kept 6 bases outside the gene matches. This CDR3 spans 15 amino acids. Germline V gene data show CDR1 as LGHNT and CDR2 as FRNRAP. The authors' processing: Scientists estimated how many nucleated cells there were by amplifying reference gene primers. Only in-frame clones appear in the TCRdb table, and some are missing; sequencing was by immunoSEQ multiplex PCR. V and J calls and clone size are as listed in that table; D and trimming were resolved from the DNA. The table includes about 90,000 clones, 87% detected once. The specimen was peripheral blood. The rearrangement uses TRBV12-5 and TRBJ2-7, with 9 bases matching TRBD2. This clonotype was sampled from a human donor in a cohort sampled during active COVID-19. CDR3 DNA: TGTGCTAGTGGCCTACTAGCGGGCAGCTCCTACGAGCAGTACTTC. Amino acid sequence: CASGLLAGSSYEQYF.